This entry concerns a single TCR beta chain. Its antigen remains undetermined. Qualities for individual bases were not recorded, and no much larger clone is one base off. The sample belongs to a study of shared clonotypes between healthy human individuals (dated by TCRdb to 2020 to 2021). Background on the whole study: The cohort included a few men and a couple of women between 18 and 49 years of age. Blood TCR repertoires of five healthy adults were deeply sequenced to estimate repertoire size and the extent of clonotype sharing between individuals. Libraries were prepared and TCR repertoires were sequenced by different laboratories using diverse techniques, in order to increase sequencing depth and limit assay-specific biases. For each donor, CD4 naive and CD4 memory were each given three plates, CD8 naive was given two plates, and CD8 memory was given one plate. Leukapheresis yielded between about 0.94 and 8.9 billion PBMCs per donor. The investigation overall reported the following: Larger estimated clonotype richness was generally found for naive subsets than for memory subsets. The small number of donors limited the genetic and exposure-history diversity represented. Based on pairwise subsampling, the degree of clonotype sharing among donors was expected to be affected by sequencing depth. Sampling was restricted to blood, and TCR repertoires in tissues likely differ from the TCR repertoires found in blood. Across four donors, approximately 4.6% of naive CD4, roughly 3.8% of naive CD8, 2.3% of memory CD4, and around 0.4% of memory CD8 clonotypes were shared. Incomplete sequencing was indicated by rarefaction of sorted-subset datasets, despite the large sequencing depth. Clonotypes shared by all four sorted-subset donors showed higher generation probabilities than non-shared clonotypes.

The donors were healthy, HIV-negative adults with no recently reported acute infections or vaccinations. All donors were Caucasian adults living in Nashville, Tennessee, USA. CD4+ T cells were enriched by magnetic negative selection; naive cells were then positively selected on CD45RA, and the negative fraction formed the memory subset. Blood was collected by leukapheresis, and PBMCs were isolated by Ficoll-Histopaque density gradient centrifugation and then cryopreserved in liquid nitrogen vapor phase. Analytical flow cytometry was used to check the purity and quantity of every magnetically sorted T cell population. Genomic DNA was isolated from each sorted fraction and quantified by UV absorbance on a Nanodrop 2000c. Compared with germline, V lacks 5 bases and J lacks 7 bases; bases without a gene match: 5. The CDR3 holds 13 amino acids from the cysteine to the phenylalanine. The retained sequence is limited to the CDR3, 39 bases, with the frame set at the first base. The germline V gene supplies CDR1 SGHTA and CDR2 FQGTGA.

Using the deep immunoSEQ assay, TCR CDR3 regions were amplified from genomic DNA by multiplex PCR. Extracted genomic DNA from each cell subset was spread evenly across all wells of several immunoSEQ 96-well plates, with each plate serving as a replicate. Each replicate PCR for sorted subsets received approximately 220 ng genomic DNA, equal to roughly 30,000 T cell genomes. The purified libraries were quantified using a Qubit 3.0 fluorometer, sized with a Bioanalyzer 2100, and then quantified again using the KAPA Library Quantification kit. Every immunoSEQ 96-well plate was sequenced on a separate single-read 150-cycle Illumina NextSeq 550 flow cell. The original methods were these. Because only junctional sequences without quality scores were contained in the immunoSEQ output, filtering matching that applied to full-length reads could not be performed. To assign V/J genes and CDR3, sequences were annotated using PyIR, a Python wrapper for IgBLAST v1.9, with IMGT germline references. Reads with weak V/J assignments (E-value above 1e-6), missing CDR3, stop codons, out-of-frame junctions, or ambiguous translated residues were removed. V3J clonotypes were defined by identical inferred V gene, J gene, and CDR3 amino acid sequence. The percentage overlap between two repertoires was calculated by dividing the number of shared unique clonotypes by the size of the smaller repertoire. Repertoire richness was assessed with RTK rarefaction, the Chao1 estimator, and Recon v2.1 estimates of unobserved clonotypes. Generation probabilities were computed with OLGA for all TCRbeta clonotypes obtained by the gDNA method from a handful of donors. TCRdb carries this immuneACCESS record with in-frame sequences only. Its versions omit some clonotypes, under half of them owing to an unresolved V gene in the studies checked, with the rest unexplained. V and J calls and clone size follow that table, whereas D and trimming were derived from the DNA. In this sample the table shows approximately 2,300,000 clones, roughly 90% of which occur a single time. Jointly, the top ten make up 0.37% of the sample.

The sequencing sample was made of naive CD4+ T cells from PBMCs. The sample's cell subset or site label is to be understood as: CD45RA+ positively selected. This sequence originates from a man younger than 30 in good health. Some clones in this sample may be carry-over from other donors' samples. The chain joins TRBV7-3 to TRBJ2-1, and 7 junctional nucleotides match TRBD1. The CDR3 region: CASSPTGTNEQFF. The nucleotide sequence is TGTGCCAGCAGCCCGACAGGGACGAATGAGCAGTTCTTC.